The 5 T cell receptor beta chains listed next were all sequenced from one sample in a study of blood T cells in healthy people across ages. Then a second PCR, running about 6 to 12 cycles, was carried out with a sample-barcoded 5' primer and a J-beta primer mix. TCRdb processed the 5' RACE reads anew with MiXCR; each CDR3 protein has one entry. Of 790,000 or so distinct CDR3 sequences listed, about 45% are singletons. Specimen: blood. The receptors derive from a man of 80 years or more in good health.

The rearrangement links TRBV20-1 to TRBJ2-7; D remains ambiguous. CDR3 length equals 13 residues. V was clipped by 7 bases and J by 0 bases, with 13 bases between them. Per germline, CDR1 DFQATT and CDR2 SNEGSKA (reference sequence). In DNA, the CDR3 is TGCAGTGACCGTAAAGAGAGCTCCTACGAGCAGTACTTC. This codes for CSDRKESSYEQYF.

The chain recombines TRBV6-2 or TRBV6-3 with TRBJ2-2; weak D call: TRBD1 (6 bases). The CDR3 runs 16 residues. V lost 6 bases and J lost 7, with 21 bases in between. The germline V gene encodes CDR1 MNHEY and CDR2 SVGEGT. The CDR3 loop reads CASRHPTGTRGGELFF. The CDR3 DNA sequence: TGTGCCAGCAGACACCCAACAGGGACGAGGGGCGGGGAGCTGTTTTTT.

This clonotype has only a few counts. A junction boundary mismatches the germline segment, possibly from a read error. V is TRBV12-3 or TRBV12-4 and J is TRBJ2-5; D is perhaps TRBD2 (5 bases). This CDR3 contains 13 residues. The CDR3 nucleotides read TGTGCCAGCAGTGTAGCCGGGGTAGAGACCCAGTACTTC. This gives the protein CASSVAGVETQYF.

This sequence joins TRBV28 and TRBJ2-3; TRBD2 matches 12 bases. CDR3 length: 15 residues. V was clipped by 7 bases and J by 4 bases; unmatched bases: 6. CDR1 is MDHEN, CDR2 SYDVKM, per germline. The CDR3 loop reads CASTLAGGFADTQYF. As DNA, the CDR3 is TGTGCCAGCACTCTAGCGGGAGGGTTCGCAGATACGCAGTATTTT.

Ten or more counts support this clonotype. In DNA, the CDR3 is TGTGCCAGCAGTTTAACCCACAATGAGCAGTTCTTC. This gives the protein CASSLTHNEQFF. This chain connects TRBV28 to TRBJ2-1, with D unresolved. The V and J ends lost 2 bases and 5 bases respectively, with 4 bases between them. This CDR3 has 12 residues. From germline, CDR1 is MDHEN and CDR2 SYDVKM.